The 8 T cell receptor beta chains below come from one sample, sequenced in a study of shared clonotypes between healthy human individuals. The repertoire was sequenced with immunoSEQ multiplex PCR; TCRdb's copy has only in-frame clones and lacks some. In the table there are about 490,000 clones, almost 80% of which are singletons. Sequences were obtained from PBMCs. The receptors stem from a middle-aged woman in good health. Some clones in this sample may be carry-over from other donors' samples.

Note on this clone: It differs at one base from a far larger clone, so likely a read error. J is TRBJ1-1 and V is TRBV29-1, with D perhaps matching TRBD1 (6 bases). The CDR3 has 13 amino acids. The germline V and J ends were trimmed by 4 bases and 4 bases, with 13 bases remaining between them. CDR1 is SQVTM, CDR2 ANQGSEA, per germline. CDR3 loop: CSVAQGSCTEAFF. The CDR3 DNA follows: TGCAGCGTTGCACAGGGCAGCTGCACTGAAGCTTTCTTT.

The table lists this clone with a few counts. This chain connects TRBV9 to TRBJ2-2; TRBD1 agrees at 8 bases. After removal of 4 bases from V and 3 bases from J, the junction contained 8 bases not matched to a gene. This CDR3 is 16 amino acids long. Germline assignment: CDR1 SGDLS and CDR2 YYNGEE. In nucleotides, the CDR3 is TGTGCCAGCAGCCCCAGACAGGGGCTGGACACCGGGGAGCTGTTTTTT. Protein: CASSPRQGLDTGELFF.

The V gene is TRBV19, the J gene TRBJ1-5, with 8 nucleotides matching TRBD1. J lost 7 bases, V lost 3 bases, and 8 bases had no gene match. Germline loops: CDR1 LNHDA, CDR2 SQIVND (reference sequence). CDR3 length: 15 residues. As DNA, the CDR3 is TGTGCCAGTAGTATGTTTGGACAGGGACTCCAGCCCCAGCATTTT. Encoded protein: CASSMFGQGLQPQHF.

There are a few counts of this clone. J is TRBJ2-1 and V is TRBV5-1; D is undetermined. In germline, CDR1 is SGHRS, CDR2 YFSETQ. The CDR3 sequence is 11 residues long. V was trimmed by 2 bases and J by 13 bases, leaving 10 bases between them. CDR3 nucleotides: TGCGCCAGCAGCTTTTCTACTGAACAGTTCTTC. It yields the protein CASSFSTEQFF.

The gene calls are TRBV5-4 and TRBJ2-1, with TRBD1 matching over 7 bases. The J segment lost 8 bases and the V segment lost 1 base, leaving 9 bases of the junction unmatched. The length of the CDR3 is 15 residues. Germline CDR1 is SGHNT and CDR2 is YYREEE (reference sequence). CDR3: CASSLSKQGNHEQFF. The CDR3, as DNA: TGTGCCAGCAGCTTGTCAAAACAGGGGAACCATGAGCAGTTCTTC.

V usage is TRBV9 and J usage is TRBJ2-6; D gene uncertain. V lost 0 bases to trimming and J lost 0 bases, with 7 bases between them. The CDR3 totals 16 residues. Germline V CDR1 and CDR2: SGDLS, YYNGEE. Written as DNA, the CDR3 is TGTGCCAGCAGCGTAGCTGGCCTCTCTGGGGCCAACGTCCTGACTTTC. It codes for CASSVAGLSGANVLTF.

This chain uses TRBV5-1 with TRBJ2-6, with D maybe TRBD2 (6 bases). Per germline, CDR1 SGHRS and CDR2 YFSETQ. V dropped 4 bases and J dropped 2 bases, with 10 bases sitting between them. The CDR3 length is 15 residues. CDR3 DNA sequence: TGCGCCAGCAGCCCCCTAGCGCCTGGGGCCAACGTCCTGACTTTC. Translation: CASSPLAPGANVLTF.

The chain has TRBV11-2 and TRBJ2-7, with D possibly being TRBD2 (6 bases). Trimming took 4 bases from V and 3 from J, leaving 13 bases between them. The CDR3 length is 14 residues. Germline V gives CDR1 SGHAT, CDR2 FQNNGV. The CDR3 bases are TGTGCCAGCAGCTCCGGGGTGGGACTCTACGAGCAGTACTTC. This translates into CASSSGVGLYEQYF.